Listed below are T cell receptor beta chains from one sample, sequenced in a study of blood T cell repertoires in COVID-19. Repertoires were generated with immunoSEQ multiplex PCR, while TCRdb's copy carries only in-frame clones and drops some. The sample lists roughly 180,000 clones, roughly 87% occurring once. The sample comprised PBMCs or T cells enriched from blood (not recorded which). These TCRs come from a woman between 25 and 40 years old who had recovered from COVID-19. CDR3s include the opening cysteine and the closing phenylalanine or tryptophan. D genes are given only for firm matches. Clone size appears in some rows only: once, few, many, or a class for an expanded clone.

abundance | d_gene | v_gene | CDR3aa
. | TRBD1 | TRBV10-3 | CAISEQGQGGEKLFF
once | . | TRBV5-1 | CASQKGQGGYEQYF
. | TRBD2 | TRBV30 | CAWSPGTSGTRYF
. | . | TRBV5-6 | CASSLKSLNYEQYF
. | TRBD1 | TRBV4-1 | CASSHFTRTGKAMNTEAFF
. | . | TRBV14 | CASSQFGRRSPDYEQYF
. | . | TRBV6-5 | CASSYGESGYEQYF
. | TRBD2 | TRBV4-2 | CASSQEGGLAQETQYF
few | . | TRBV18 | CASSPRGQSSGNTIYF
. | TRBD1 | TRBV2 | CASRGTANTGELFF
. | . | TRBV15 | CATSTILTGSSNPYNEQFF
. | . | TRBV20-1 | CSASKGASSYNEQFF
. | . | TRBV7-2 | CASSLVSSNQPQHF
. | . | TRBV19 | CASSHPQQVQPQHF
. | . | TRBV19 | CASHQGPYQYF
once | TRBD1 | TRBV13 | CASSLGNWGQDEKLFF
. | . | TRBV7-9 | CASSLVGEEQYF
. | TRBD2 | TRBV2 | CASGEGANSYEQYF
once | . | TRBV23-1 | CASSQDRTGRHTEAFF
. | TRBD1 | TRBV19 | CASSIQGAGTGELFF
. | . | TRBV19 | CASSFPQGMKGSPLHF
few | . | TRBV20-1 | CSLQGPYGYTF
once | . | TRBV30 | CAWSVAGGNQPQHF
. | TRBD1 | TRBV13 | CASSLAQGDSGANVLTF
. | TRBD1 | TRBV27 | CASSLYRPGQGASSVGEKLFF
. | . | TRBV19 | CASSIDREEQFF
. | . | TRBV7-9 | CASNRPRGEKDTEAFF
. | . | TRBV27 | CASRLYFKDSNGNSPLHF
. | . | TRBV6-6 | CASSYSFRERGGELFF